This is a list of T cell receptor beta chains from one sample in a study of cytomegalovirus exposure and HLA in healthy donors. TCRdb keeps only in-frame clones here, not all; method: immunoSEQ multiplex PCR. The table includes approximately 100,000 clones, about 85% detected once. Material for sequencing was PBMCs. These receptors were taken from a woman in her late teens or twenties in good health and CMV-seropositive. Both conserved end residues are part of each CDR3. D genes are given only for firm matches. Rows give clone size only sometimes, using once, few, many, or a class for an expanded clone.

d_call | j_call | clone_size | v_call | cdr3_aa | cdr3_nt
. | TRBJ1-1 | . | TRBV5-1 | CASTRVPNTEAFF | TGCGCCAGCACCCGTGTCCCGAACACTGAAGCTTTCTTT
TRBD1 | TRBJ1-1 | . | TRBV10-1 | CASSEAPGGLNTEAFF | TGCGCCAGCAGTGAGGCTCCAGGGGGCCTAAACACTGAAGCTTTCTTT
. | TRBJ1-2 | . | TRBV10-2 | CASSELYRVGGYTF | TGCGCCAGCAGTGAACTATACAGGGTAGGAGGCTACACCTTC
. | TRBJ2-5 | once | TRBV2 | CACGGGGAQETQYF | TGTGCCTGCGGTGGAGGTGGAGCTCAAGAGACCCAGTACTTC
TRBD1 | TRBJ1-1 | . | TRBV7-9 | CASSIGQGREAFF | TGTGCCAGCAGCATCGGACAGGGCCGTGAAGCTTTCTTT
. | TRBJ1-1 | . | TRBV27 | CASSPPSGNTEAFF | TGTGCCAGCAGTCCCCCCTCGGGGAACACTGAAGCTTTCTTT
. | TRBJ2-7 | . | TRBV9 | CASSVGRSGSPRGEQYF | TGTGCCAGCAGCGTAGGTAGGTCAGGCAGCCCGCGGGGAGAGCAGTACTTC
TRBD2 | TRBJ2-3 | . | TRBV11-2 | CASSSGLAGGTDTQYF | TGTGCCAGCAGCTCGGGACTAGCGGGGGGCACAGATACGCAGTATTTT
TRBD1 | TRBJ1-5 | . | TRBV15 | CATSRELLQGSNQPQHF | TGTGCCACCAGCAGAGAACTTTTACAGGGGTCAAATCAGCCCCAGCATTTT
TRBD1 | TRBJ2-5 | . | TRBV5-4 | CASSSPGQGETQYF | TGTGCCAGCAGCTCCCCGGGACAGGGAGAGACCCAGTACTTC
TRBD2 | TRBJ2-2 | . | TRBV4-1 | CASKRGSGGSTGELFF | TGCGCCAGCAAAAGGGGGAGCGGGGGGTCCACCGGGGAGCTGTTTTTT
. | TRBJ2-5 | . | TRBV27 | CASIQVQETQYF | TGTGCCAGCATACAAGTCCAAGAGACCCAGTACTTC
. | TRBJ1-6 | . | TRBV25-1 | CASRPPLDSSPLHF | TGTGCCAGCAGGCCCCCCCTCGACAGCTCACCCCTCCACTTT
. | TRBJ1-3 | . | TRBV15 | CATSRLLSSGNTIYF | TGTGCCACCAGCAGACTGTTGAGCTCTGGAAACACCATATATTTT
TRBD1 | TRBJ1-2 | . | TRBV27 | CASSYRGGDYGYTF | TGTGCCAGCAGTTACAGGGGCGGGGACTATGGCTACACCTTC
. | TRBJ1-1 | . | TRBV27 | CASSPNTFVQTEAFF | TGTGCCAGCAGTCCCAACACGTTTGTTCAGACTGAAGCTTTCTTT
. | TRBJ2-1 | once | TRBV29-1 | CSVGQNSYNEQFF | TGCAGCGTTGGTCAAAACAGCTACAATGAGCAGTTCTTC
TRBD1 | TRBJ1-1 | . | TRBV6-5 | CASSSDRVMWTEAFF | TGTGCCAGCAGTTCAGACAGGGTAATGTGGACTGAAGCTTTCTTT
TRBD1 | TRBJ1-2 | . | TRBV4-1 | CASSHYAGTGNGYTF | TGCGCCAGCAGCCACTACGCCGGGACAGGGAATGGCTACACCTTC
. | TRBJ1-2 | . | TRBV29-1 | CSATGPDGYTF | TGCAGCGCTACAGGGCCCGATGGCTACACCTTC
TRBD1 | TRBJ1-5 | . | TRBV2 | CASGQDGNQPQHF | TGTGCCAGCGGACAGGACGGCAATCAGCCCCAGCATTTT
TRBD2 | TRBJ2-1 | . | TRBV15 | CATSRDLGTSYNEQFF | TGTGCCACCAGCAGAGATTTAGGGACTAGTTACAATGAGCAGTTCTTC
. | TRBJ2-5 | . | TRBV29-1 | CSVSPSTEETQYF | TGCAGCGTTTCACCCTCGACAGAAGAGACCCAGTACTTC
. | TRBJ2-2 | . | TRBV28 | CASSLPTSEGAGELFF | TGTGCCAGCAGCCTCCCCACCTCTGAGGGAGCGGGGGAGCTGTTTTTT
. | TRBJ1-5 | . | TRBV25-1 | CASSEVSRNQPQHF | TGTGCCAGCAGTGAAGTTAGCAGAAATCAGCCCCAGCATTTT
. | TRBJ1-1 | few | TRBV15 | CATSRVGRGMNTEAFF | TGTGCCACCAGCAGAGTAGGCAGGGGAATGAACACTGAAGCTTTCTTT
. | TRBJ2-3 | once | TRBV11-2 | CASSPVGAADTQYF | TGTGCCAGCAGCCCCGTTGGGGCAGCAGATACGCAGTATTTT
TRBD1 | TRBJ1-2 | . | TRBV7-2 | CASSGGTVTLGGYTF | TGTGCCAGCAGCGGGGGGACAGTCACCCTTGGGGGCTACACCTTC
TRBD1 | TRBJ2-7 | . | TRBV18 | CASSPIQGTTYEQYF | TGTGCCAGCTCACCGATACAGGGGACAACCTACGAGCAGTACTTC
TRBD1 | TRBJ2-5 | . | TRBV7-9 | CASSETGGQETQYF | TGTGCCAGCAGCGAGACAGGGGGCCAAGAGACCCAGTACTTC
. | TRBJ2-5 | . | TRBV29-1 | CSVVGDSGTQYF | TGCAGCGTTGTCGGGGATAGCGGGACCCAGTACTTC
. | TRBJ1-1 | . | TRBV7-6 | CASSSLAGGNTEAFF | TGTGCCAGCAGCTCGTTAGCGGGGGGGAACACTGAAGCTTTCTTT
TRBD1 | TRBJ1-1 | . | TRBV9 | CASSFTGTGVTEAFF | TGTGCCAGCAGCTTTACCGGGACAGGGGTTACTGAAGCTTTCTTT
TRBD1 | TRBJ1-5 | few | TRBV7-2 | CASSYGQGYQPQHF | TGTGCCAGCAGCTACGGACAGGGGTACCAGCCCCAGCATTTT
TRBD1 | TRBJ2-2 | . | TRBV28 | CASSLGQWITGELFF | TGTGCCAGCAGTTTGGGACAGTGGATTACCGGGGAGCTGTTTTTT
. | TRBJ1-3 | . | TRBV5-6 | CASSFPGAGNTIYF | TGTGCCAGCAGCTTCCCGGGGGCTGGAAACACCATATATTTT
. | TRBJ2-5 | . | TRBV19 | CASSMGGLGETQYF | TGTGCCAGTAGTATGGGGGGTCTAGGAGAGACCCAGTACTTC
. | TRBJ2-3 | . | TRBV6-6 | CASAGHPDTQYF | TGTGCCAGCGCAGGGCACCCGGATACGCAGTATTTT
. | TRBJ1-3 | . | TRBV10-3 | CAISDPNGERNTIYF | TGTGCCATCAGTGACCCAAACGGGGAACGAAACACCATATATTTT
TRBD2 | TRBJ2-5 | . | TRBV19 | CASSPGLAETQYF | TGTGCCAGTAGCCCGGGACTAGCAGAGACCCAGTACTTC
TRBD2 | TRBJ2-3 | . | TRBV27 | CASSGGVLSTDTQYF | TGTGCCAGTAGCGGGGGGGTCCTAAGCACAGATACGCAGTATTTT
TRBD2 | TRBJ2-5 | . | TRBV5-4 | CASSIGGGGAGETQYF | TGTGCCAGCAGCATAGGTGGCGGGGGGGCCGGGGAGACCCAGTACTTC
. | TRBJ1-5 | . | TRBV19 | CASSTRGGRGTGSNQPQHF | TGTGCCAGTAGTACTCGGGGTGGTCGGGGAACCGGCAGCAATCAGCCCCAGCATTTT
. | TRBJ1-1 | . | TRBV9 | CASSVEPNLNTEAFF | TGTGCCAGCAGCGTAGAGCCCAATCTGAACACTGAAGCTTTCTTT
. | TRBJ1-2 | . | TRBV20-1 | CSGRRDYGYTF | TGCAGTGGGCGACGGGACTATGGCTACACCTTC
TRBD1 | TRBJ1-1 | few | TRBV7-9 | CASSLGTGDAEAFF | TGTGCCAGCAGCCTAGGGACAGGGGACGCTGAAGCTTTCTTT
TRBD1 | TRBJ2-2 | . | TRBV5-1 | CASSSGTGGYGNTGELFF | TGCGCCAGCAGCTCCGGGACAGGGGGCTATGGGAACACCGGGGAGCTGTTTTTT
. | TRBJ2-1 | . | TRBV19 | CASSLTGIYNEQFF | TGTGCCAGCTCCCTCACCGGGATATACAATGAGCAGTTCTTC
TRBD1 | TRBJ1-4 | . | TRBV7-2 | CASSYTPGAQGKLFF | TGTGCCAGCAGCTATACGCCAGGGGCACAGGGGAAACTGTTTTTT
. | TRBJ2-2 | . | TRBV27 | CASRGGGYTGELFF | TGTGCCAGCCGCGGAGGTGGATACACCGGGGAGCTGTTTTTT
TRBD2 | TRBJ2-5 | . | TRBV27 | CASRDRLAGVGTQYF | TGTGCCAGCAGGGACCGACTAGCGGGGGTAGGGACCCAGTACTTC
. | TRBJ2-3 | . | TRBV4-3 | CASSQEPFRRSTDTQYF | TGCGCCAGCAGCCAAGAACCCTTCCGTCGGAGCACAGATACGCAGTATTTT
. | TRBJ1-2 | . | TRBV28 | CASSFANGGYTF | TGTGCCAGCAGTTTCGCGAACGGTGGCTACACCTTC
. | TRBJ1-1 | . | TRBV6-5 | CASSYSGGAAFF | TGTGCCAGCAGTTACTCTGGAGGAGCAGCTTTCTTT
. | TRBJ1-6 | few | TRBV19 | CASSPGSYNSPLHF | TGTGCCAGTAGCCCGGGATCCTATAATTCACCCCTCCACTTT